One TCR beta chain is described in this entry. Only a few counts were recorded for this clonotype. Its specific antigen is unknown. Base qualities are not at hand, and no much larger clone is one base apart. The data were taken from a study of CD8 T cells in Susac syndrome (dated by TCRdb to between 2018 and 2021). Study-wide context: Repertoire sequencing was used to test whether CD8+ T cell activation and differentiation in Susac syndrome was antigen driven. The clonality of the CD8+ T cell repertoire was compared across about a dozen healthy donors, around 14 Susac syndrome patients and about 16 multiple sclerosis patients.

A distance of 14 bases separates the germline ends of V and J, which lose 5 bases and 6 bases respectively. The CDR3 holds 13 amino acids from the cysteine to the phenylalanine. CDR3 DNA is the only sequence kept; it has 39 bases, read in frame from the first base. CDR1 LNHDA and CDR2 SQIVND were looked up in the germline V gene (reference sequence). Overall study results and their limits: The number of individuals in the TCR sequencing and HLA analysis was recognized as being relatively small.

High-throughput TCR beta sequencing profiled peripheral blood CD8+ and CD4+ T cells from healthy donors, Susac syndrome patients and multiple sclerosis patients. Healthy donors were age- and sex-matched controls. Bulk CD8+ and CD4+ T cells were purified by magnetic negative isolation, while CD8+ TEMRA cells were enriched using FACS. Blood was drawn into EDTA tubes, processed within 24 hours, and PBMCs were isolated by density gradient centrifugation. PBMCs intended for TCR sequencing were cryopreserved in liquid nitrogen and were subsequently thawed in a 37 degrees C water bath. Purity of sorted or isolated CD4+, CD8+ and CD8+ TEMRA cells was at least 90%. RNA was extracted with the RNeasy kit and roughly 0.45 to 1 ug was reverse transcribed using random hexamers. TCR beta CDR3 regions were amplified with the immunoSEQ multiplex PCR assay covering 54 Vbeta and 13 Jbeta segments. To correct PCR amplification bias, a synthetic template baseline was used for both primer optimization and computational correction. The paper's data handling went like this. Only productive sequences were kept, with reads annotated to V, D and J genes according to IMGT and analyzed in immunoSEQ Analyzer. Clonality was computed as one minus Shannon entropy normalized by log2 of the number of productive unique sequences. Public and private clones were assessed among the 100 most prevalent clones of each patient and control. Clones were defined as Susac-specific if absent from the healthy and MS cohorts, from some 1,000 published viral clones and from other ImmuneACCESS disease sequences. The public sequencing data were trimmed at Q25 with fastp and processed into clonotypes with MiXCR by TCRdb, which kept only in-frame beta chains. CDR3 protein duplicates are merged, each entry listing the most common genes and DNA. TCRdb, rather than the study authors, made the V and J calls. This sample is represented by 53,000 or so distinct CDR3 sequences; 93% of them were singletons. The ten largest clonotypes hold approximately 0.54% of the sample.

This receptor was identified in a human donor in good health. The rearranged chain carries TRBV19 and TRBJ2-7; D gene: possibly TRBD2, on 5 matching bases. The sequenced sample was CD8+ T cells from PBMCs. The CDR3 amino acid sequence is: CASSPGNVFEQYF. The nucleotides read TGTGCCAGTAGTCCCGGGAATGTCTTCGAGCAGTACTTC.